The TCR beta chain under discussion was sequenced for a study of cytomegalovirus exposure and HLA in healthy donors. Study overall: A prior analysis found roughly 110 million unique TCR beta sequences from 170 million or so T cells. Early on, a data release was issued that held tens of millions of unique TCRs from HLA-typed donors.

This clone was detected only a few times. Antigen specificity is unknown. Study-wide points: An analysis done earlier found most TCR beta V segments productive about 90% or about 30% of the time. Certain sequence variants were highly shared and formed a cluster, and this cluster was likely a sequencing artifact.

Trimming took 5 bases from V and 0 from J, leaving 17 bases between them. The germline V gene encodes CDR1 MNHGY and CDR2 SAAAGT. CDR3 length equals 18 residues. PCR used 60 Vbeta primers and 13 Jbeta primers. Libraries were prepared by immunoSEQ multiplex PCR; TCRdb keeps only in-frame clonotypes and omits some of them. This sample has 60,000 or so clones; about four fifths occur once, and the top ten carry around 1.7%. Sequencing used PBMCs. This chain links TRBV6-8 with TRBJ2-6; D possibly corresponds to TRBD1 (6 bases). The clonotype originates from a man in his forties in good health and CMV-seronegative. This CDR3 reads CASSPTPGQRSGANVLTF. CDR3 sequence (DNA): TGTGCCAGCAGTCCCACACCAGGACAGCGCTCTGGGGCCAACGTCCTGACTTTC.